A single sample gave rise to the 18 T cell receptor beta chains below, sequenced in a study of PD-1 blockade in classical Hodgkin lymphoma. Some clones are missing from TCRdb's copy, which holds only in-frame ones; the method was immunoSEQ multiplex PCR. Seen here are 150,000 or so clones, less than 80% observed once, and the top ten hold 7.5% to 9.5%. Each and every patient relapsed after autologous stem cell transplantation, and patients got differing brentuximab vedotin exposure. This specimen was peripheral blood mononuclear cells (PBMCs), taken before the second cycle of nivolumab. These receptors originate from a human donor with classical Hodgkin lymphoma.

The chain has TRBV7-9 and TRBJ2-1; D could derive from TRBD1 or TRBD2 (5 bases each). Germline values: CDR1 SEHNR, CDR2 FQNEAQ (reference sequence). This CDR3 region has 14 residues. Deletions cut 4 bases from V and 8 bases from J, with 15 bases between. The CDR3 loop is CASSSGPRDDEQFF. Written as DNA, the CDR3 is TGTGCCAGCAGCTCCGGGCCCCGGGACGATGAGCAGTTCTTC.

As concerns this clone: A junction end diverges from the germline sequence, so it may reflect a read error. The genes are TRBV7-9 and TRBJ1-2, with D possibly TRBD1 on 5 matching bases. There are 15 residues in the CDR3. Germline CDR1 and CDR2: SEHNR and FQNEAQ (reference sequence). CDR3 sequence: CASSVARDHNYGYTF. The CDR3 bases are TGTGCCAGCAGCGTAGCCCGGGACCACAACTATGGCTACACCTTC.

V is TRBV7-9 and J is TRBJ2-3; 10 nucleotides line up with TRBD2. J was trimmed by 7 bases and V by 1 base; bases with no gene match: 5. This CDR3 is 15 amino acids long. Germline CDR1 and CDR2: SEHNR and FQNEAQ (reference sequence). The CDR3 DNA follows: TGTGCCAGCAGCTTAGGGGTAGCGGGAGGATATACGCAGTATTTT. This translates into CASSLGVAGGYTQYF.

V and J are TRBV5-8 and TRBJ2-7; 7 nucleotides align to TRBD2. The CDR3 has 15 amino acids. After removal of 0 bases from V and 4 bases from J, the junction contained 7 bases not matched to a gene. The germline V gene has CDR1 SGHTS and CDR2 YDEGEE. CDR3 loop: CASSLVYGEGYEQYF. The CDR3 nucleotides are TGTGCCAGCAGCTTGGTGTATGGGGAGGGGTACGAGCAGTACTTC.

V and J are TRBV7-9 and TRBJ1-1; D is uncertain. Germline values: CDR1 SEHNR, CDR2 FQNEAQ (reference sequence). V lost 3 bases and J 0 bases, leaving 14 bases between the germline ends. The CDR3 runs to 16 residues. The CDR3 sequence is CASSFWGTGMNTEAFF. CDR3 nucleotide sequence: TGTGCCAGCAGCTTTTGGGGAACGGGTATGAACACTGAAGCTTTCTTT.

V is TRBV28 and J is TRBJ2-1, with 14 nucleotides matching TRBD2. This CDR3 spans 14 amino acids. Germline-derived CDR1 and CDR2 are MDHEN and SYDVKM. After removal of 10 bases from V and 9 bases from J, the junction contained 8 bases not matched to a gene. The chain's CDR3 is CAIGTSGSGFEQFF. CDR3 in DNA: TGTGCCATCGGGACTAGCGGGAGCGGATTTGAGCAGTTCTTC.

The chain recombines TRBV5-6 with TRBJ2-7; 11 positions match TRBD2. Trimming at V came to 4 bases and at J to 1 base, leaving 7 bases not matched to a gene. The CDR3 has 16 amino acids. Looked up from germline, CDR1 is SGHDT and CDR2 is YYEEEE. CDR3 bases: TGTGCCAGCAGCCCGGGACTAGCGGAGAGTTCCTACGAGCAGTACTTC. Its protein product is CASSPGLAESSYEQYF.

This clone occurred a few times. The rearrangement links TRBV11-2 to TRBJ2-1, with D perhaps given as TRBD1 or TRBD2 (6 bases each). Germline CDR1 and CDR2: SGHAT and FQNNGV. The CDR3 is made up of 14 amino acids. V was trimmed by 2 bases and J by 9 bases, leaving 14 bases between them. The CDR3 nucleotides are TGTGCCAGCAGCTTAAGGGGGGTTCAAAGTGAGCAGTTCTTC. Translation gives CASSLRGVQSEQFF.

This clone was picked up one time. The rearrangement links TRBV6-6 to TRBJ2-1, with 8 bases identical to TRBD2. This CDR3 comprises 16 residues. Per germline, CDR1 MNHNY and CDR2 SVGAGI (reference sequence). V dropped 2 bases and J dropped 7; count of bases not matched to a gene: 10. This CDR3 is CASSYPSGGPRNEQFF. Here the CDR3 DNA reads TGTGCCAGCAGTTACCCTTCGGGAGGGCCAAGGAATGAGCAGTTCTTC.

The chain recombines TRBV28 with TRBJ1-4; 7 nucleotides align to TRBD1. There are 16 residues in the CDR3. The germline V gene has CDR1 MDHEN and CDR2 SYDVKM. V was clipped by 5 bases and J by 0 bases; unmatched bases: 6. CDR3 residues: CASSHTGVATNEKLFF. CDR3 DNA sequence: TGTGCCAGCAGTCACACAGGGGTTGCAACTAATGAAAAACTGTTTTTT.

On this clone itself: The identical CDR3 is also encoded by other nucleotide sequences in the sample. The gene calls are TRBV19 and TRBJ1-2; D is unclear. From germline, CDR1 is LNHDA and CDR2 SQIVND (reference sequence). The CDR3 is 13 residues long. The ends were cut back, 0 bases at V and 5 bases at J, with 7 bases in the middle. CDR3 DNA: TGTGCCAGTAGTATAGATTTGGGATATGGCTACACCTTC. Translated, it gives CASSIDLGYGYTF.

This chain links TRBV10-3 with TRBJ2-7; 11 bases are shared with TRBD2. The CDR3 covers 14 residues. CDR1 is ENHRY and CDR2 is SYGVKD in the germline V gene. V lost 8 bases, J lost 0 bases, and 3 bases stayed unmatched. CDR3 bases: TGTGCCATCGGGACTAGCGGAAACTCCTACGAGCAGTACTTC. Protein product: CAIGTSGNSYEQYF.

This rearrangement joins TRBV11-2 to TRBJ1-1; a possible D gene is TRBD1 (6 bases). In germline, CDR1 is SGHAT, CDR2 FQNNGV. The CDR3 totals 14 residues. Trimming cost V 6 bases and J 1 base, with 12 bases left between them. The CDR3 loop reads CASRKGGTNTEAFF. The CDR3 region has the DNA TGTGCCAGCAGGAAGGGGGGCACGAACACTGAAGCTTTCTTT.

The chain is built from TRBV5-6 and TRBJ2-7, with D possibly matching TRBD1 (6 bases). The germline CDR1 and CDR2 sequences are SGHDT and YYEEEE. CDR3 length: 13 amino acids. Trimming shortened V by 2 bases and J by 7 bases, and 13 bases separated the two germline ends. The CDR3 DNA is TGTGCCAGCAGCTTTTTGGGGGCTTGGGAGCAGTACTTC. It codes for CASSFLGAWEQYF.

The rearrangement links TRBV4-3 to TRBJ1-4; D not resolved. V lost 1 base and J 2 bases, leaving 14 bases between the germline ends. The germline V gene encodes CDR1 LGHNA and CDR2 YSLEER. CDR3 length: 17 amino acids. DNA for the CDR3: TGCGCCAGCAGCCAAGTGATATTCCTCGGCACTAATGAAAAACTGTTTTTT. Translation gives CASSQVIFLGTNEKLFF.

The chain has TRBV11-2 and TRBJ2-5; D is unresolved. This CDR3 is built from 17 residues. V dropped 1 base and J dropped 5 bases, with 20 bases sitting between them. Germline assignment: CDR1 SGHAT and CDR2 FQNNGV. CDR3 in amino acids: CASSLGPIGGTGETQYF. In nucleotides, the CDR3 is TGTGCCAGCAGCTTAGGGCCCATAGGTGGAACCGGCGAGACCCAGTACTTC.

This clone was detected a few times. The chain carries TRBV25-1 and TRBJ2-7; D is tentatively TRBD1 or TRBD2 (5 bases each). Trimming left V 3 bases short and J 4 bases short, with 16 bases between. CDR3 length equals 15 residues. Looked up from germline, CDR1 is MGHDK and CDR2 is SYGVNS. CDR3 sequence reads: CASSESGTVSYEQYF. The CDR3, as DNA: TGTGCCAGCAGTGAGTCCGGGACGGTCTCGTACGAGCAGTACTTC.

This clone was counted a few times. This chain joins TRBV4-1 and TRBJ1-4; D perhaps matches TRBD1 (5 bases). Deletions cut 1 base from V and 1 base from J, with 16 bases between. Germline CDR1 and CDR2: MGHRA and YSYEKL. The CDR3 extends over 18 amino acids. The CDR3 spells CASSQARSQGGTNEKLFF. The CDR3 nucleotides are TGCGCCAGCAGCCAAGCCCGGTCCCAGGGAGGAACTAATGAAAAACTGTTTTTT.